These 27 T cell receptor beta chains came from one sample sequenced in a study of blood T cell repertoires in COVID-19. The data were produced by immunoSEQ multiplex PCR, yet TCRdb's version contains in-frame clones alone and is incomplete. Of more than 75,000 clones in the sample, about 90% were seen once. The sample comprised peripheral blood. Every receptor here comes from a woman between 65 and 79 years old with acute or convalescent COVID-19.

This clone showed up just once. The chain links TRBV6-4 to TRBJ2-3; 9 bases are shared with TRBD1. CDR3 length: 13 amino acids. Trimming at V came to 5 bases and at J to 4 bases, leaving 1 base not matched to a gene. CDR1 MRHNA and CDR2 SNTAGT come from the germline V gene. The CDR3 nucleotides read TGTGCCAGCAGTCGGGACAGGGCAGATACGCAGTATTTT. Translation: CASSRDRADTQYF.

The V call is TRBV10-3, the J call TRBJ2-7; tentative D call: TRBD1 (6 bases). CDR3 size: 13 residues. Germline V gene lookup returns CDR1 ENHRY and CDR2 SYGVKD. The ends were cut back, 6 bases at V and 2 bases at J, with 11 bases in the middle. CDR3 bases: TGTGCCATCAGGGTCCGGGACACCTACGAGCAGTACTTC. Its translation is CAIRVRDTYEQYF.

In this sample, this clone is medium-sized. CDR3 sequence reads: CASSRLAGSDTQYF. Written as DNA, the CDR3 is TGTGCCAGCAGCCGACTAGCGGGATCAGATACGCAGTATTTT. This chain links TRBV5-6 with TRBJ2-3; 11 positions match TRBD2. Germline V gene data show CDR1 as SGHDT and CDR2 as YYEEEE. CDR3 size: 14 residues. V was clipped by 4 bases and J by 4 bases; unmatched bases: 2.

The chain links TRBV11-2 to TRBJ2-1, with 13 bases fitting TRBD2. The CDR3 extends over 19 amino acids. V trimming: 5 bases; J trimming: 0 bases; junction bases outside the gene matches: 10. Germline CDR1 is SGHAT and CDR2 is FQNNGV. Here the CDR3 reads CASSQRLAGGPGSYNEQFF. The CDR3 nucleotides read TGTGCCAGCAGCCAACGACTAGCGGGAGGTCCTGGCTCCTACAATGAGCAGTTCTTC.

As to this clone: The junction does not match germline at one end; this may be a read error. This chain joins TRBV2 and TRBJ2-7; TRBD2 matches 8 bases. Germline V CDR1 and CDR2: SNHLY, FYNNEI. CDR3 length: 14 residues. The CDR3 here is CASSLRTSSHEQYF. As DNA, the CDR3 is TGTGCCAGCAGTCTTAGGACTAGCTCCCACGAGCAGTACTTC. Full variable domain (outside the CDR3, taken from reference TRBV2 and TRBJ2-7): EPEVTQTPSHQVTQMGQEVILRCVPISNHLYFYWYRQILGQKVEFLVSFYNNEISEKSEIFDDQFSVERPDGSNFTLKIRSTKLEDSAMYFCASSLRTSSHEQYFGPGTRLTVT.

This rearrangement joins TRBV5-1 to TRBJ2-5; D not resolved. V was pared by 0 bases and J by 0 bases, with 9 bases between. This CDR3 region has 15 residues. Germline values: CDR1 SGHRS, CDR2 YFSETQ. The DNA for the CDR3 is TGCGCCAGCAGCTTGGGTGCTAGAAACCAAGAGACCCAGTACTTC. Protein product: CASSLGARNQETQYF.

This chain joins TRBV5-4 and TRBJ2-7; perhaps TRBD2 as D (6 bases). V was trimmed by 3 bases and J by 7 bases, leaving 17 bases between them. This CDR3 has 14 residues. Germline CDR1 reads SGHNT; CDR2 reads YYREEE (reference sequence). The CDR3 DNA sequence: TGTGCCAGCAGCTCCGGGACTCCTCCGCGAGAGCAGTACTTC. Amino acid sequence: CASSSGTPPREQYF.

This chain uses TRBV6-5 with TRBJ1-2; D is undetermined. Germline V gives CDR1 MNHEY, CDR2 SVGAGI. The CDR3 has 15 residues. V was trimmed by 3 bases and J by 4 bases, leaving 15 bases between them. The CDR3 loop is CASSYSDSVPYGYTF. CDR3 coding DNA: TGTGCCAGCAGTTATTCCGATTCGGTTCCCTATGGCTACACCTTC.

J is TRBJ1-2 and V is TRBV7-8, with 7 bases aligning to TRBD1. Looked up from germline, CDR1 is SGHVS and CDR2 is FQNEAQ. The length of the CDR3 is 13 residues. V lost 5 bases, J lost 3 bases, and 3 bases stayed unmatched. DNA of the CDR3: TGTGCCAGCAGCCTCGACAGGGACTATGGCTACACCTTC. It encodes CASSLDRDYGYTF.

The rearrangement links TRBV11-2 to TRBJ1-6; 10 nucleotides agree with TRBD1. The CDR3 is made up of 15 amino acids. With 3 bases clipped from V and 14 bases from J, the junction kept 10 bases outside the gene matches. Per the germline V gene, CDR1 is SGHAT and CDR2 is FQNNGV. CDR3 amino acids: CASSLDRGYLWALHF. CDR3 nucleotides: TGTGCCAGCAGCTTGGACAGGGGGTACCTTTGGGCCCTCCACTTT.

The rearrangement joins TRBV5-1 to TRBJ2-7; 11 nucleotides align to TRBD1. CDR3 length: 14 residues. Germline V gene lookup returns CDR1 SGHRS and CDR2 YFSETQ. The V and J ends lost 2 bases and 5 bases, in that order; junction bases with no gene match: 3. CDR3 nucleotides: TGCGCCAGCAGCTTCGGACAGGGGGCTAACGAGCAGTACTTC. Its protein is CASSFGQGANEQYF.

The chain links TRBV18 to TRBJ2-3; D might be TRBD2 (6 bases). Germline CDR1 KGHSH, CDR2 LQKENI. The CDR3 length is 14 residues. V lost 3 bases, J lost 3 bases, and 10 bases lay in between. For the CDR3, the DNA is TGTGCCAGCTCACCGGCGGGGCGGACAGATACGCAGTATTTT. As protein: CASSPAGRTDTQYF.

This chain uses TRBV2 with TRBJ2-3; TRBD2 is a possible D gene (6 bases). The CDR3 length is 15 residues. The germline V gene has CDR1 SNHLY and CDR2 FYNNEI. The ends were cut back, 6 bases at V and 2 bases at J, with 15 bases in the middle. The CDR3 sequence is CASREPGGDTDTQYF. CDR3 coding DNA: TGTGCCAGCAGGGAGCCCGGGGGAGACACAGATACGCAGTATTTT.

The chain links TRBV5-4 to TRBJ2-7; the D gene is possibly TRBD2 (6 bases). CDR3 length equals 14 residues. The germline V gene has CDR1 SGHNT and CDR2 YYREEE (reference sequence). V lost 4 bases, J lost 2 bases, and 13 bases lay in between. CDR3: CASSRTINPYEQYF. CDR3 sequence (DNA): TGTGCCAGCAGCCGGACTATTAACCCCTACGAGCAGTACTTC.

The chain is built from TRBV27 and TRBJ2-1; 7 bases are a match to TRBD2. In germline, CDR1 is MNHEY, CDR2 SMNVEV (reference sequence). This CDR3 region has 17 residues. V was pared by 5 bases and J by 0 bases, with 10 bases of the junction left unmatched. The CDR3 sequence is CASSRAGTKSSYNEQFF. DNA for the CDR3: TGTGCCAGCAGTAGAGCCGGGACTAAAAGCTCCTACAATGAGCAGTTCTTC.

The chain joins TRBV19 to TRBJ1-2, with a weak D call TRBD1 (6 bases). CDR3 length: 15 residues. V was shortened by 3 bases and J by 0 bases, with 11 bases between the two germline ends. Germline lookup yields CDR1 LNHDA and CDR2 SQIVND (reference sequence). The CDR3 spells CASSITGRSNYGYTF. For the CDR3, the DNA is TGTGCCAGTAGTATTACAGGGCGATCTAACTATGGCTACACCTTC.

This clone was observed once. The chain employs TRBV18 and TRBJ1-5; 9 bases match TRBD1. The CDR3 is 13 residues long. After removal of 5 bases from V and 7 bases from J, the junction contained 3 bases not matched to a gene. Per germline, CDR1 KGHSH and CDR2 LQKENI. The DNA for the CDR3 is TGTGCCAGCTCAACAGGGGGCGAACAGCCCCAGCATTTT. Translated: CASSTGGEQPQHF. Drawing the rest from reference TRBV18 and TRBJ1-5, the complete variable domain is NAGVMQNPRHLVRRRGQEARLRCSPMKGHSHVYWYRQLPEEGLKFMVYLQKENIIDESGMPKERFSAEFPKEGPSILRIQQVVRGDSAAYFCASSTGGEQPQHFGDGTRLSIL.

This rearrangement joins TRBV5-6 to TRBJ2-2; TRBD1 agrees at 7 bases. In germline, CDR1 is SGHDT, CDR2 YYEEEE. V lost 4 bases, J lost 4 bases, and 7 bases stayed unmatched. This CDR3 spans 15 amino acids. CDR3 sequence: CASSTTGVLTGELFF. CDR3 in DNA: TGTGCCAGCAGCACTACAGGGGTCCTCACCGGGGAGCTGTTTTTT.

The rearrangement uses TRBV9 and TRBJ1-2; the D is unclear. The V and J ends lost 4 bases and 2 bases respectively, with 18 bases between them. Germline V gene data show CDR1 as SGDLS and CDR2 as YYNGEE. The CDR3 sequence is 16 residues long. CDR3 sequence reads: CASSPSEGLGNYGYTF. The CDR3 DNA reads TGTGCCAGCAGCCCTTCCGAAGGACTAGGAAACTATGGCTACACCTTC.

CDR3 bases: TGTGCAAGTCGCTTAGTAGGAGGGACTAGCGGGAGATTTGACAATGAGCAGTTCTTC. Its translation is CASRLVGGTSGRFDNEQFF. The rearrangement links TRBV12-2 to TRBJ2-1; whether TRBD2, the table's D call, matches the DNA was not checked. TRBV12-2 has pseudogene status. The CDR3 is 19 amino acids.

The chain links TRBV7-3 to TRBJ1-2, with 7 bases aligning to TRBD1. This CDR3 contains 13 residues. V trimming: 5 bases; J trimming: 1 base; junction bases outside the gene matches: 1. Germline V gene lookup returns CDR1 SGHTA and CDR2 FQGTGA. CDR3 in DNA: TGTGCCAGCAGCGGGGACAGTAACTATGGCTACACCTTC. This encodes CASSGDSNYGYTF.

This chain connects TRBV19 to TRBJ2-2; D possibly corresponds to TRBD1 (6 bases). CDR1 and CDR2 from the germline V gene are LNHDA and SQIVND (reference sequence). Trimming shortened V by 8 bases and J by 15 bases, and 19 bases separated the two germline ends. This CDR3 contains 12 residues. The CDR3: CASQTGLNQMFF. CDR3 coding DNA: TGTGCCAGTCAGACAGGCCTAAATCAAATGTTTTTT.

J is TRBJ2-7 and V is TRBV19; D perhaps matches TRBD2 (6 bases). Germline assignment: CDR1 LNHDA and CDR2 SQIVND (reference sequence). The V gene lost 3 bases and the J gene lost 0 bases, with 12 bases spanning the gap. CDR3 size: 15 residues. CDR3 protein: CASSMRLGLSYEQYF. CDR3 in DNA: TGTGCCAGTAGTATGAGACTAGGTCTCTCCTACGAGCAGTACTTC.

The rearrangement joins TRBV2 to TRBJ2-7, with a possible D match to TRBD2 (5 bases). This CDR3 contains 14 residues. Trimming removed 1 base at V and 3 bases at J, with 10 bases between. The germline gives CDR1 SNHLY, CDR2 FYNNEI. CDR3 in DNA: TGTGCCAGCAGTGAAGTCGGGGTGGGCTACGAGCAGTACTTC. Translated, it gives CASSEVGVGYEQYF. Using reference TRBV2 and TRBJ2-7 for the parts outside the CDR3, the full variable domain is EPEVTQTPSHQVTQMGQEVILRCVPISNHLYFYWYRQILGQKVEFLVSFYNNEISEKSEIFDDQFSVERPDGSNFTLKIRSTKLEDSAMYFCASSEVGVGYEQYFGPGTRLTVT.

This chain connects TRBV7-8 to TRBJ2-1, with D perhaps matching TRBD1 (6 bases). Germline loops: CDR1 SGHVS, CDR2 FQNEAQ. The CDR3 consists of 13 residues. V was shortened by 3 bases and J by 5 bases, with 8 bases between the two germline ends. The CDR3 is CASSLGHHNEQFF. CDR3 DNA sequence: TGTGCCAGCAGCTTGGGACACCACAATGAGCAGTTCTTC.

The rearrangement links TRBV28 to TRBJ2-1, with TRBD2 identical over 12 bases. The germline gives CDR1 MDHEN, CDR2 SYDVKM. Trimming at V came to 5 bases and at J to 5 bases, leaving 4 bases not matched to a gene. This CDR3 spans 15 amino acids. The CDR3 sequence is CASSPRTSGNNEQFF. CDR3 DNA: TGTGCCAGCAGTCCCCGGACTAGCGGGAACAATGAGCAGTTCTTC.

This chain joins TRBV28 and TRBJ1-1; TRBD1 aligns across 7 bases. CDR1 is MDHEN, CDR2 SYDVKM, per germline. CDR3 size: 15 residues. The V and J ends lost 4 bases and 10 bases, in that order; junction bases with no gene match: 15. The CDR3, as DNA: TGTGCCAGCAGTTCGCCAACCCTCAGGGGGTCGGCAGCTTTCTTT. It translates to CASSSPTLRGSAAFF.